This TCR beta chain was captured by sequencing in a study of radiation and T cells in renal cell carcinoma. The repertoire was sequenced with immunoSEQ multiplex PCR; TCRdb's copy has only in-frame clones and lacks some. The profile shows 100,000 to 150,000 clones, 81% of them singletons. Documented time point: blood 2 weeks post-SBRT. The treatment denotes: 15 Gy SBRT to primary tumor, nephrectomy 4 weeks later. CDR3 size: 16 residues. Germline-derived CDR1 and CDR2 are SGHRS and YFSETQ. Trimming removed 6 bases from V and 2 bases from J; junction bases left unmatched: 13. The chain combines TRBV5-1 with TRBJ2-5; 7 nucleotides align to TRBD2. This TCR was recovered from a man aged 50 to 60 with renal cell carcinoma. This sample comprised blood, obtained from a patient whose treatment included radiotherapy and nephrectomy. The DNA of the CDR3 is TGCGCCAGCACCCGGGGTGCGGGGGTGGGGCAAGAGACCCAGTACTTC. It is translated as CASTRGAGVGQETQYF.